This entry lists 18 T cell receptor beta chains sequenced from one sample in a study of T cell clonotyping in hematopoietic cell transplantation. Time point specified: recipient sample about 28 days before transplant, after cytoreduction. Repertoires were generated with immunoSEQ multiplex PCR, while TCRdb's copy carries only in-frame clones and drops some. The sample carries 45,000 or so clones, approximately 78% recorded once. The specimen was peripheral blood mononuclear cells, collected before stem cell transplant. Receptors were obtained from a man in his fifties or sixties with myelodysplastic syndrome. Some clones in this sample may be carry-over from other donors' samples.

The chain joins TRBV7-2 to TRBJ1-3; 7 positions agree with TRBD1. The germline gives CDR1 SGHTA, CDR2 FQGNSA. The V and J ends lost 5 bases and 2 bases, in that order; junction bases with no gene match: 12. The CDR3 runs to 17 residues. CDR3: CASSIRGVGTAGNTIYF. Written as DNA, the CDR3 is TGTGCCAGCAGCATAAGGGGGGTTGGGACAGCTGGAAACACCATATATTTT.

This clone appeared a single time. The chain couples TRBV10-3 to TRBJ2-7, with TRBD1 identical over 9 bases. Trimming took 6 bases from V and 3 from J; bases not matched to a gene: 9. CDR3 length equals 15 residues. Germline CDR1 is ENHRY and CDR2 is SYGVKD. The CDR3 region is CAIRNPTGGIYEQYF. Written as DNA, the CDR3 is TGTGCCATCAGGAATCCGACAGGGGGGATCTACGAGCAGTACTTC.

The rearrangement links TRBV5-1 to TRBJ1-1, with unresolved D. V gave up 0 bases and J gave up 5 bases, with 17 bases separating them. The CDR3 has 16 amino acids. Germline V gene data show CDR1 as SGHRS and CDR2 as YFSETQ. The CDR3 region is CASSLASAGLATEAFF. The CDR3, as DNA: TGCGCCAGCAGCTTGGCTTCTGCGGGGTTAGCAACTGAAGCTTTCTTT.

The rearrangement links TRBV27 to TRBJ1-4, with D perhaps matching TRBD1 (6 bases). The CDR3 consists of 16 residues. The germline V gene has CDR1 MNHEY and CDR2 SMNVEV (reference sequence). V was clipped by 1 base and J by 5 bases, with 14 bases between them. For the CDR3, the DNA is TGTGCCAGCAGTTTATTTGGGCAGGGGCCCAATGAAAAACTGTTTTTT. Its translation: CASSLFGQGPNEKLFF.

This clone was counted between two and nine times. The chain is built from TRBV18 and TRBJ2-2; D call uncertain. CDR3 size: 15 residues. Trimming removed 0 bases from V and 5 bases from J, with 10 bases in between. The germline V gene encodes CDR1 KGHSH and CDR2 LQKENI. The DNA for the CDR3 is TGTGCCAGCTCACCACCGCATAAGGGAACCGGGGAGCTGTTTTTT. It specifies CASSPPHKGTGELFF.

This rearrangement joins TRBV6-5 to TRBJ2-7; D unresolved. Germline assignment: CDR1 MNHEY and CDR2 SVGAGI. The CDR3 is made up of 11 amino acids. V was pared by 6 bases and J by 7 bases, with 10 bases between. CDR3 protein: CASRESREQYF. The CDR3 bases are TGTGCCAGCAGGGAATCAAGGGAGCAGTACTTC.

V and J are TRBV7-9 and TRBJ1-2; D unresolved. The germline gives CDR1 SEHNR, CDR2 FQNEAQ (reference sequence). The CDR3 covers 13 residues. The germline V and J ends were trimmed by 1 base and 8 bases, with 11 bases remaining between them. The CDR3: CASSLVLFEGYTF. The CDR3 DNA reads as TGTGCCAGCAGCTTAGTGTTATTTGAAGGCTACACCTTC. Filled out from reference TRBV7-9 and TRBJ1-2, the complete variable domain reads DTGVSQNPRHKITKRGQNVTFRCDPISEHNRLYWYRQTLGQGPEFLTYFQNEAQLEKSRLLSDRFSAERPKGSFSTLEIQRTEQGDSAMYLCASSLVLFEGYTFGSGTRLTVV.

V gene TRBV7-6 combines with J gene TRBJ2-3; 8 nucleotides line up with TRBD1. Germline CDR1 is SGHVS and CDR2 is FNYEAQ. V gave up 5 bases and J gave up 2 bases; unmatched junction bases: 6. The CDR3 runs to 15 residues. CDR3 DNA: TGTGCCAGCAGCCAACGACAGGGGTCCACAGATACGCAGTATTTT. The encoded protein is CASSQRQGSTDTQYF.

This clone has a handful of counts. CDR3 region: CASSARQGGAETQYF. The CDR3 DNA reads TGTGCCAGCAGCGCCAGACAGGGGGGCGCGGAGACCCAGTACTTC. The rearrangement joins TRBV7-6 to TRBJ2-5; 9 bases are shared with TRBD1. The V gene's germline CDR1 is SGHVS and CDR2 FNYEAQ. This CDR3 has 15 amino acids. The V segment lost 5 bases and the J segment 5 bases; nucleotides outside the gene matches: 9.

Turning to this clone: This sample includes further DNA sequences coding for the same CDR3. The chain carries TRBV7-8 and TRBJ1-1; 8 bases line up with TRBD1. The ends lost 5 bases at V and 8 bases at J; junction bases unmatched: 4. The V gene's germline CDR1 is SGHVS and CDR2 FQNEAQ. This CDR3 region has 12 residues. The CDR3 DNA follows: TGTGCCAGCAGCCCAACAGGGGGAGAAGCTTTCTTT. This encodes CASSPTGGEAFF.

This chain connects TRBV19 to TRBJ1-6, with a tentative D call TRBD1 (5 bases). The CDR3 totals 13 residues. The V and J ends lost 5 bases and 7 bases respectively, with 9 bases between them. Germline lookup yields CDR1 LNHDA and CDR2 SQIVND (reference sequence). The CDR3 here is CASSQGLNSPLHF. For the CDR3, the DNA is TGTGCCAGTAGTCAGGGTTTGAATTCACCCCTCCACTTT.

This sequence joins TRBV5-1 and TRBJ1-6; TRBD1 agrees at 8 bases. Trimming removed 3 bases from V and 7 bases from J; junction bases left unmatched: 6. The CDR3 has 15 residues. Germline V gene sequence: CDR1 SGHRS, CDR2 YFSETQ. CDR3 bases: TGCGCCAGCAGCTACGGACAGGGAGACAATTCACCCCTCCACTTT. The encoded protein is CASSYGQGDNSPLHF.

The V gene is TRBV4-1, the J gene TRBJ2-3; D is possibly TRBD1 (5 bases). The CDR3 contains 14 residues. Germline CDR1 MGHRA, CDR2 YSYEKL. V was clipped by 5 bases and J by 0 bases, with 9 bases between them. The CDR3 DNA is TGCGCCAGCAGCTGGACAACTAGCACAGATACGCAGTATTTT. This sequence encodes CASSWTTSTDTQYF.

V usage is TRBV5-4 and J usage is TRBJ2-7; 13 positions agree with TRBD2. The junction had 7 bases not matched to a gene; V was cut back by 0 bases and J by 7 bases. Germline CDR1 reads SGHNT; CDR2 reads YYREEE (reference sequence). CDR3 size: 16 residues. Here the CDR3 DNA reads TGTGCCAGCAGCTTGGCGGGGACTAGCGGGGTGAGGGAGCAGTACTTC. Its translation is CASSLAGTSGVREQYF.

For the CDR3, the DNA is TGTGCCAGCAAATTGACAGCAAACACTGAAGCTTTCTTT. Translating it yields CASKLTANTEAFF. The chain uses TRBV6-4 and TRBJ1-1, with D possibly being TRBD1 (5 bases). This CDR3 is built from 13 residues. V was shortened by 7 bases and J by 2 bases, with 11 bases between the two germline ends. Germline V gene data show CDR1 as MRHNA and CDR2 as SNTAGT.

The table lists this clone with a few counts. V usage is TRBV21-1 and J usage is TRBJ1-2. TRBV21-1 is a pseudogene locus. The CDR3 sequence is 13 residues long. The CDR3 loop reads CASSKGFPQGYTF. The CDR3 nucleotides are TGTGCCAGCAGCAAAGGGTTTCCGCAAGGCTACACCTTC.

This sequence joins TRBV5-1 and TRBJ1-2, with TRBD1 as a possible D gene (5 bases). The CDR3 extends over 19 amino acids. CDR1 and CDR2 (germline): SGHRS, YFSETQ. V dropped 1 base and J dropped 0 bases, with 22 bases sitting between them. This chain's CDR3 is CASSLYGVAGSGANYGYTF. The CDR3, as DNA: TGCGCCAGCAGCTTGTATGGAGTGGCAGGGAGTGGGGCTAACTATGGCTACACCTTC. Full variable domain (outside the CDR3, taken from reference TRBV5-1 and TRBJ1-2): KAGVTQTPRYLIKTRGQQVTLSCSPISGHRSVSWYQQTPGQGLQFLFEYFSETQRNKGNFPGRFSGRQFSNSRSEMNVSTLELGDSALYLCASSLYGVAGSGANYGYTFGSGTRLTVV.

The chain joins TRBV29-1 to TRBJ1-2, with TRBD1 as a possible D gene (5 bases). The CDR3 extends over 16 amino acids. Germline V CDR1 and CDR2: SQVTM, ANQGSEA. V was clipped by 3 bases and J by 5 bases, with 22 bases between them. The CDR3 DNA is TGCAGCGTTGACGCTTACGACAGCCACGGGGGGTATGGCTACACCTTC. This sequence encodes CSVDAYDSHGGYGYTF.